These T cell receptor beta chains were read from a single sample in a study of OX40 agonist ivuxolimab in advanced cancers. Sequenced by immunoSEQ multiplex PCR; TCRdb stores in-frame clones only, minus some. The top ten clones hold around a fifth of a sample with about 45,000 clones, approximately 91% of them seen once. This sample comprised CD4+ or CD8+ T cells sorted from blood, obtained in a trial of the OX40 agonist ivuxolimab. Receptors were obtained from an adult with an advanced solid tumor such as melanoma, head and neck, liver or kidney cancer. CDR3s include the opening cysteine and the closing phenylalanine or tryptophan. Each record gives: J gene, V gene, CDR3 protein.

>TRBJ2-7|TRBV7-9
CASSLVERDEQYF
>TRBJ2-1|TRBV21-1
CASSKVLAGTVANEQFF
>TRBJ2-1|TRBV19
CASSMGLAGYNEQFF
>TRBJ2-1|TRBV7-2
CASSLEGTQTFYNEQFF
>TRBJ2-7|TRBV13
CASRDSGRSSYEQYF
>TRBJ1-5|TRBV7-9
CASSPGGTGVPSSPQHF
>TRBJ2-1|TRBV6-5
CASKLAGYNEQFF
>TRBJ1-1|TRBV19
CASSAGQGNTEAFF
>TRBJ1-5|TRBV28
CASSLGEYSNQPQHF
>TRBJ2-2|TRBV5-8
CASSPDHANTGELFF
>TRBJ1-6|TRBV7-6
CASSLVGGTRPDSPLHF
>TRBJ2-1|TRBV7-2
CASSPLAGAYNEQFF
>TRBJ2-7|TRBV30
CAWKGQSYEQYF
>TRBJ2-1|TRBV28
CASRPLGRNPNNEQFF
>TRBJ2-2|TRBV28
CASSPRGVTGYTGELFF
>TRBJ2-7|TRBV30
CAWTSPMVREWKGYEQYF
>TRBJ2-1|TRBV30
CAWRGGLGDNEQFF
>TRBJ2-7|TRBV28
CASSYGRVQYF